The 10 T cell receptor beta chains in this list originate from one sample, sequenced in a study of cytomegalovirus exposure and HLA in healthy donors. Researchers ran the PCR with 60 Vbeta and 13 Jbeta primers. Only in-frame clones appear in the TCRdb table, and some are missing; sequencing was by immunoSEQ multiplex PCR. The table includes about 180,000 clones, 72% detected once. Sequencing was performed on PBMCs. All receptors derive from a human donor in good health.

The table lists this clone with a count of one. The V call is TRBV10-2, the J call TRBJ1-2; TRBD1 matches at 8 bases. Unmatched junction bases numbered 8, after V lost 5 bases and J lost 3 bases. This CDR3 has 15 amino acids. The germline V gene has CDR1 WSHSY and CDR2 SAAADI. CDR3 in amino acids: CASSFSGQDYYGYTF. The CDR3 nucleotides are TGCGCCAGCAGTTTTTCGGGACAGGACTACTATGGCTACACCTTC.

This rearrangement joins TRBV5-6 to TRBJ1-3, with TRBD1 matching over 8 bases. The CDR3 is 15 residues long. Germline CDR1 reads SGHDT; CDR2 reads YYEEEE. V lost 3 bases to trimming and J lost 4 bases; unmatched junction nucleotides: 6. CDR3 amino acids: CASSWGTGSGNTIYF. CDR3 nucleotides: TGTGCCAGCAGCTGGGGGACAGGCTCCGGAAACACCATATATTTT.

V and J are TRBV2 and TRBJ2-7; 7 nucleotides align to TRBD1. This CDR3 is built from 14 residues. V lost 6 bases to trimming and J lost 1 base; unmatched junction nucleotides: 6. Looked up from germline, CDR1 is SNHLY and CDR2 is FYNNEI. CDR3 nucleotides: TGTGCCAGCAGGGTGGCAGGGGGATCCTACGAGCAGTACTTC. Its translation: CASRVAGGSYEQYF.

This chain connects TRBV18 to TRBJ2-5; D unclear. CDR1 is KGHSH and CDR2 is LQKENI in the germline V gene. CDR3 length equals 11 residues. With 6 bases removed from V and 5 bases from J, the gap between germline ends came to 7 bases. The CDR3 nucleotides read TGTGCCAGCTCCCGCCGGGAGACCCAGTACTTC. Translating it yields CASSRRETQYF.

This clone showed up just once. The V call is TRBV7-3, the J call TRBJ2-3; 8 bases match TRBD2. CDR1 and CDR2 from the germline V gene are SGHTA and FQGTGA. J gave up 6 bases and V 1 base, and 9 bases lay outside the gene matches. This CDR3 has 16 amino acids. As DNA, the CDR3 is TGTGCCAGCAGCTTAAATGGGGCGGGGGGAGGTGATACGCAGTATTTT. Amino acid sequence: CASSLNGAGGGDTQYF. Based on the CDR3 plus reference TRBV7-3 and TRBJ2-3, the full variable domain is GAGVSQTPSNKVTEKGKYVELRCDPISGHTALYWYRQSLGQGPEFLIYFQGTGAADDSGLPNDRFFAVRPEGSVSTLKIQRTERGDSAVYLCASSLNGAGGGDTQYFGPGTRLTVL.

The chain recombines TRBV5-1 with TRBJ2-7, with D perhaps TRBD1 (7 bases). The CDR3 extends over 12 amino acids. Germline V lookup: CDR1 SGHRS, CDR2 YFSETQ. Between the trimmed V and J ends, which lost 5 bases and 6 bases, there was a span of 12 bases. The CDR3 sequence is CASREGAGEQYF. The CDR3 DNA sequence: TGCGCCAGCAGGGAGGGGGCGGGCGAGCAGTACTTC.

This clone came up a few times. The gene calls are TRBV6-5 and TRBJ1-1, with 8 bases identical to TRBD1. Germline V gene sequence: CDR1 MNHEY, CDR2 SVGAGI. V dropped 6 bases and J dropped 0; count of bases not matched to a gene: 3. The CDR3 runs 14 residues. CDR3 in amino acids: CASRPGQVNTEAFF. CDR3 DNA: TGTGCCAGCAGACCGGGACAGGTGAACACTGAAGCTTTCTTT.

V and J are TRBV6-5 and TRBJ1-5; 7 bases fit TRBD1. Germline CDR1 reads MNHEY; CDR2 reads SVGAGI. V dropped 2 bases and J dropped 6; count of bases not matched to a gene: 1. The CDR3 totals 13 residues. CDR3 coding DNA: TGTGCCAGCAGTTACGACAGGGCTCAGCCCCAGCATTTT. Translating it yields CASSYDRAQPQHF.

The V and J genes are TRBV7-6 and TRBJ2-7; 8 nucleotides line up with TRBD2. This CDR3 region has 16 residues. Germline V CDR1 and CDR2: SGHVS, FNYEAQ. Losses at the gene ends were 2 bases for V and 0 bases for J; bases not matched to a gene: 6. In DNA, the CDR3 is TGTGCCAGCAGCTTACGATCCGGGACTAGCTCCTACGAGCAGTACTTC. It encodes CASSLRSGTSSYEQYF. The variable domain in full, completed from reference TRBV7-6 and TRBJ2-7, reads GAGVSQSPRYKVTKRGQDVALRCDPISGHVSLYWYRQALGQGPEFLTYFNYEAQQDKSGLPNDRFSAERPEGSISTLTIQRTEQRDSAMYRCASSLRSGTSSYEQYFGPGTRLTVT.

This CDR3 reads CASSSGTGTEGTEAFF. The CDR3 region has the DNA TGTGCCAGCAGCTCTGGTACGGGGACTGAGGGCACTGAAGCTTTCTTT. This rearrangement joins TRBV11-2 to TRBJ1-1; weak D call: TRBD1 (5 bases). The V and J ends lost 4 bases and 4 bases respectively, with 19 bases between them. Germline V gene lookup returns CDR1 SGHAT and CDR2 FQNNGV. There are 16 residues in the CDR3.